What follows are 31 T cell receptor beta chains derived from one specimen sequenced in a study of cytomegalovirus exposure and HLA in healthy donors. The PCR contained 60 Vbeta and 13 Jbeta primers. Sequencing was performed with immunoSEQ multiplex PCR; in TCRdb, only in-frame clones are kept and a portion is missing. The table includes around 140,000 clones, 72% detected once. Sequencing was carried out using PBMCs. These receptors all come from a man aged 45 to 65 in good health and CMV-seropositive.

The chain recombines TRBV6-5 with TRBJ2-3; TRBD2 matches at 12 bases. The V gene end was trimmed by 8 bases and the J gene end by 1 base; junction bases not matched to a gene: 4. This CDR3 is built from 15 residues. Per the germline V gene, CDR1 is MNHEY and CDR2 is SVGAGI. CDR3: CASWRTSGGTDTQYF. In DNA, the CDR3 is TGTGCCAGCTGGAGGACTAGCGGGGGCACAGATACGCAGTATTTT.

The CDR3 region has the DNA TGTGCCAGCAGTGCCGTGGGACAGGGGACTGAAGCTTTCTTT. Protein sequence: CASSAVGQGTEAFF. The rearrangement links TRBV6-4 to TRBJ1-1, with 10 bases that match TRBD1. Trimming removed 4 bases from V and 5 bases from J; junction bases left unmatched: 4. Germline V CDR1 and CDR2: MRHNA, SNTAGT. The CDR3 runs 14 residues.

This clone came up a few times. V and J are TRBV28 and TRBJ2-7, with 8 nucleotides matching TRBD2. The CDR3 has 16 amino acids. CDR1 and CDR2 from the germline V gene are MDHEN and SYDVKM. With 2 bases clipped from V and 6 bases from J, the junction kept 12 bases outside the gene matches. The CDR3 loop is CASSLRAGGHQPEQYF. The CDR3 DNA is TGTGCCAGCAGTTTACGGGCGGGAGGCCATCAACCCGAGCAGTACTTC.

This clone was observed a single time. V usage is TRBV5-1 and J usage is TRBJ2-2; 9 bases map to TRBD2. Germline lookup yields CDR1 SGHRS and CDR2 YFSETQ. The V gene end was trimmed by 3 bases and the J gene end by 1 base; junction bases not matched to a gene: 7. The CDR3 sequence is 17 residues long. Here the CDR3 reads CASSSPQAGGNTGELFF. The CDR3, as DNA: TGCGCCAGCAGCTCCCCCCAAGCGGGGGGGAACACCGGGGAGCTGTTTTTT.

Comment on this clone: The same CDR3 is also encoded by other DNA sequences in this sample. The rearrangement uses TRBV18 and TRBJ1-1, with D uncertain. The germline gives CDR1 KGHSH, CDR2 LQKENI. The CDR3 runs 13 residues. V was trimmed by 3 bases and J by 1 base, leaving 6 bases between them. The DNA for the CDR3 is TGTGCCAGCTCACCTTACAGGAACACTGAAGCTTTCTTT. Translation: CASSPYRNTEAFF.

The V and J genes are TRBV18 and TRBJ2-5; 7 nucleotides align to TRBD1. V shed 3 bases, J shed 5 bases, and the junction held 12 bases outside the gene matches. Germline values: CDR1 KGHSH, CDR2 LQKENI. This CDR3 comprises 16 residues. The DNA for the CDR3 is TGTGCCAGCTCACCCATTGGGGCAGGGGGATCGGAGACCCAGTACTTC. Its protein product is CASSPIGAGGSETQYF.

The CDR3 here is CAIIGTIDSGNTIYF. The CDR3 bases are TGCGCCATAATCGGGACTATTGACTCTGGAAACACCATATATTTT. The V and J genes are TRBV10-1 and TRBJ1-3, with a possible D match to TRBD1 (5 bases). The germline V gene has CDR1 WNHNN and CDR2 SYGVQD (reference sequence). V lost 10 bases to trimming and J lost 0 bases, with 16 bases between them. This CDR3 comprises 15 residues.

V usage is TRBV6-1 and J usage is TRBJ1-6, with TRBD1 matching over 9 bases. V lost 5 bases to trimming and J lost 7 bases; unmatched junction nucleotides: 6. Germline V gene sequence: CDR1 MNHNS, CDR2 SASEGT. CDR3 length: 15 residues. CDR3 sequence (DNA): TGTGCCAGCAGTAAGACACAGGGGGCCAATTCACCCCTCCACTTT. This translates into CASSKTQGANSPLHF.

The rearrangement uses TRBV16 and TRBJ2-1; TRBD2 is a possible D gene (5 bases). Deletions cut 0 bases from V and 10 bases from J, with 16 bases between. This CDR3 spans 15 amino acids. The germline V gene encodes CDR1 KGHSY and CDR2 FQNENV. CDR3 sequence: CASSQSMLTRGEQFF. The CDR3 nucleotides are TGTGCCAGCAGCCAATCTATGCTTACAAGAGGGGAGCAGTTCTTC.

This chain joins TRBV4-1 and TRBJ2-1; 11 positions match TRBD2. The CDR3 length is 16 residues. Per germline, CDR1 MGHRA and CDR2 YSYEKL. V trimming: 4 bases; J trimming: 7 bases; junction bases outside the gene matches: 9. CDR3 protein: CASSLQTSGIKNEQFF. The CDR3 DNA reads TGCGCCAGCAGCCTACAGACTAGCGGGATAAAAAATGAGCAGTTCTTC.

The table lists this clone with a count of one. V is TRBV2 and J is TRBJ1-2; perhaps TRBD1 as D (6 bases). The V end lost 1 base, the J end lost 7 bases, and 19 bases lay between the germline ends. Germline V gene sequence: CDR1 SNHLY, CDR2 FYNNEI. CDR3 length: 16 amino acids. The CDR3 nucleotides are TGTGCCAGCAGTGAAGGATGGAGGGGGGGGCGCGGTGGCTACACCTTC. The encoded protein is CASSEGWRGGRGGYTF.

This chain connects TRBV25-1 to TRBJ2-7; 9 bases fit TRBD1. The germline gives CDR1 MGHDK, CDR2 SYGVNS. The CDR3 is 14 amino acids. V was pared by 4 bases and J by 6 bases, with 7 bases of the junction left unmatched. CDR3 loop: CASSAAGTGPEQYF. In nucleotides, the CDR3 is TGTGCCAGCAGTGCGGCCGGGACAGGGCCCGAGCAGTACTTC.

This chain uses TRBV4-1 with TRBJ1-1; 7 nucleotides align to TRBD1. V gave up 1 base and J gave up 1 base; unmatched junction bases: 9. The CDR3 sequence is 17 residues long. Germline CDR1 MGHRA, CDR2 YSYEKL. The CDR3 region is CASSQGKGGAGNTEAFF. The DNA of the CDR3 is TGCGCCAGCAGCCAAGGTAAAGGGGGCGCGGGGAACACTGAAGCTTTCTTT.

The CDR3 reads CASSLVGGQRREQYF. For the CDR3, the DNA is TGTGCCAGCAGCTTAGTAGGTGGTCAGAGGCGAGAGCAGTACTTC. This sequence joins TRBV11-2 and TRBJ2-7; no definite D call. Germline V gives CDR1 SGHAT, CDR2 FQNNGV. V lost 1 base to trimming and J lost 7 bases, with 17 bases between them. The CDR3 loop spans 15 amino acids.

V and J are TRBV11-3 and TRBJ2-7, with 7 bases aligning to TRBD1. The ends lost 5 bases at V and 7 bases at J; junction bases unmatched: 8. This CDR3 region has 13 residues. Looked up from germline, CDR1 is SGHNT and CDR2 is YENEEA. The CDR3 reads CASSRDRVREQYF. CDR3 DNA sequence: TGTGCCAGCAGCCGCGACAGGGTTCGGGAGCAGTACTTC.

The J gene is TRBJ2-2, the V gene TRBV4-1; a possible D gene is TRBD1 (6 bases). Trimming stripped 4 bases from V and 1 base from J, with 10 bases between. CDR3 length equals 15 residues. Germline V lookup: CDR1 MGHRA, CDR2 YSYEKL. CDR3 amino acids: CASSPGQQNTGELFF. The CDR3 DNA reads TGCGCCAGCAGCCCCGGACAGCAGAACACCGGGGAGCTGTTTTTT.

This chain links TRBV2 with TRBJ1-1; a weak D match, TRBD1 (5 bases). The length of the CDR3 is 13 residues. In germline, CDR1 is SNHLY, CDR2 FYNNEI. V dropped 6 bases and J dropped 1 base, with 9 bases sitting between them. The CDR3 protein is CASSSTGNTEAFF. CDR3 in DNA: TGTGCCAGCAGCAGTACAGGGAACACTGAAGCTTTCTTT.

The chain recombines TRBV7-2 with TRBJ2-7, with D possibly being TRBD1 (5 bases). CDR3 length equals 14 residues. V lost 5 bases to trimming and J lost 2 bases, with 13 bases between them. In germline, CDR1 is SGHTA, CDR2 FQGNSA. For the CDR3, the DNA is TGTGCCAGCAGCCCCCCCGACAGAGCCTACGAGCAGTACTTC. This sequence encodes CASSPPDRAYEQYF.

J is TRBJ1-1 and V is TRBV2; D is perhaps TRBD1 (6 bases). Trimming pared 6 bases from V and 5 bases from J, leaving 16 bases between. CDR3 length equals 14 residues. Germline lookup yields CDR1 SNHLY and CDR2 FYNNEI. This CDR3 is CASRSYRDYTEAFF. The CDR3 coding sequence is TGTGCCAGCAGATCGTACAGGGATTATACTGAAGCTTTCTTT.

The chain recombines TRBV11-2 with TRBJ1-4; unclear D gene. The CDR3 runs to 16 residues. Trimming took 6 bases from V and 6 from J, leaving 20 bases between them. Looked up from germline, CDR1 is SGHAT and CDR2 is FQNNGV. CDR3 in DNA: TGTGCCAGCAGTCTCAACGCCGGGGTGCGGGATGAAAAACTGTTTTTT. Residues: CASSLNAGVRDEKLFF.

This chain links TRBV29-1 with TRBJ2-7, with TRBD1 matching 7 bases. The CDR3 runs to 12 residues. V was pared by 6 bases and J by 2 bases, with 4 bases of the junction left unmatched. In germline, CDR1 is SQVTM, CDR2 ANQGSEA. CDR3 region: CSVADRPYEQYF. The CDR3 DNA sequence: TGCAGCGTGGCGGACAGGCCCTACGAGCAGTACTTC.

Comment on this clone: Other DNA sequences in this specimen translate into the identical CDR3. The chain has TRBV18 and TRBJ1-1; TRBD1 matches at 7 bases. The CDR3 covers 13 residues. Trimming at V came to 6 bases and at J to 3 bases, leaving 4 bases not matched to a gene. CDR1 is KGHSH and CDR2 is LQKENI in the germline V gene. CDR3 region: CASSLDRDTEAFF. CDR3 coding DNA: TGTGCCAGCTCGCTTGACAGGGACACTGAAGCTTTCTTT. Full variable domain (remainder filled in from reference TRBV18 and TRBJ1-1): NAGVMQNPRHLVRRRGQEARLRCSPMKGHSHVYWYRQLPEEGLKFMVYLQKENIIDESGMPKERFSAEFPKEGPSILRIQQVVRGDSAAYFCASSLDRDTEAFFGQGTRLTVV.

This chain connects TRBV7-9 to TRBJ1-5; tentative D call: TRBD1 (5 bases). Looked up from germline, CDR1 is SEHNR and CDR2 is FQNEAQ (reference sequence). Trimming pared 5 bases from V and 4 bases from J, leaving 12 bases between. The CDR3 extends over 14 amino acids. CDR3 nucleotide sequence: TGTGCCAGCAGCGTCGCCGGGGGGAATCAGCCCCAGCATTTT. Its translation: CASSVAGGNQPQHF.

The V call is TRBV6-1, the J call TRBJ2-3, with 9 nucleotides matching TRBD2. This CDR3 region has 15 residues. V lost 8 bases, J lost 0 bases, and 6 bases stayed unmatched. Germline V gives CDR1 MNHNS, CDR2 SASEGT. The CDR3 reads CASVSGRHSTDTQYF. The CDR3 DNA reads as TGTGCCAGCGTGAGCGGGAGGCACAGCACAGATACGCAGTATTTT.

The rearrangement links TRBV7-5 to TRBJ1-1; TRBD1 is taken as the D call from the table, unchecked against the DNA. TRBV7-5 is given as a pseudogene. This CDR3 has 15 amino acids. The DNA of the CDR3 is TGTGCCAGAAGCGCGACACACGTAACCCTCACTGAAGCTTTCTTT. As protein: CARSATHVTLTEAFF.

The chain is built from TRBV7-2 and TRBJ2-1, with D unresolved. Trimming pared 1 base from V and 9 bases from J, leaving 13 bases between. Germline V gene sequence: CDR1 SGHTA, CDR2 FQGNSA. The CDR3 is 14 amino acids. DNA of the CDR3: TGTGCCAGCAGCTTAGGGCTCCTCGTAAGTGAGCAGTTCTTC. It codes for CASSLGLLVSEQFF.

The chain combines TRBV10-1 with TRBJ2-1, with TRBD2 identical over 8 bases. Germline-derived CDR1 and CDR2 are WNHNN and SYGVQD (reference sequence). CDR3 length equals 16 residues. Unmatched junction bases numbered 4, after V lost 2 bases and J lost 1 base. This CDR3 reads CASSEITSGSYNEQFF. The CDR3 nucleotides are TGCGCCAGCAGTGAGATTACTAGCGGTTCCTACAATGAGCAGTTCTTC.

V usage is TRBV6-6 and J usage is TRBJ2-1, with 7 bases lining up with TRBD1. CDR3 length: 14 residues. J was trimmed by 12 bases and V by 7 bases; bases with no gene match: 15. Germline CDR1 and CDR2: MNHNY and SVGAGI (reference sequence). The CDR3 loop reads CASTDRELFFGQFF. DNA for the CDR3: TGTGCCAGCACTGACAGGGAGTTGTTCTTTGGGCAGTTCTTC.

This chain uses TRBV4-1 with TRBJ1-2; 8 bases are shared with TRBD1. This CDR3 region has 15 residues. V trimming: 3 bases; J trimming: 6 bases; junction bases outside the gene matches: 9. The germline V gene encodes CDR1 MGHRA and CDR2 YSYEKL. DNA of the CDR3: TGCGCCAGCAGCCAGGCTCAGGGGGCAACGGATGGCTACACCTTC. Translating gives CASSQAQGATDGYTF.

V is TRBV7-9 and J is TRBJ2-1; unclear D gene. The CDR3 runs 11 residues. V was pared by 8 bases and J by 4 bases, with 6 bases between. In germline, CDR1 is SEHNR, CDR2 FQNEAQ (reference sequence). CDR3 sequence (DNA): TGTGCCAGCCAAATTTACAATGAGCAGTTCTTC. Its translation: CASQIYNEQFF.

This clone was counted once. Its ends do not fully match the called genes, so a read error is possible. The CDR3 loop is CASSPGGTGENSLLHF. The DNA for the CDR3 is TGCGCCAGCAGCCCTGGGGGGACAGGGGAGAATTCACTCCTCCACTTT. The chain links TRBV5-1 to TRBJ1-6; 10 bases map to TRBD1. From germline, CDR1 is SGHRS and CDR2 YFSETQ. The CDR3 has 16 amino acids.